Listed here is a single T cell receptor (beta chain). The antigen remains unidentified. The sample comes from a study of high-grade serous ovarian cancer treatment subgroups. Study context: Each sample yielded on average around 7,500 unique TCR beta rearrangements from around 14,000 reads. Study outcomes and limitations: Tumors within one patient showed repertoire similarity of roughly 0.11 to 0.79. Bulk tumor TCR sequencing gave no spatial information.

Produced via immunoSEQ multiplex PCR; TCRdb's table is partial and in-frame only. In the table there are 7,500 to 10,000 clones, about 75% of which are singletons. Trimming cost V 2 bases and J 3 bases, with 13 bases left between them. The CDR3 spans 16 residues. Germline V lookup: CDR1 LGHNA, CDR2 YSLEER. The tumor samples were collected prior to definitive surgery or chemotherapy. The sequence was collected from a human donor with high-grade serous ovarian cancer. V is TRBV4-3 and J is TRBJ2-2, with D perhaps TRBD1 (6 bases). Source material: tumor tissue. CDR3 DNA: TGCGCCAGCAGCCAACGAGGGACACCCCACACCGGGGAGCTGTTTTTT. Its protein is CASSQRGTPHTGELFF.